This T cell receptor beta chain originates from a study of blood T cell repertoires in COVID-19. Study-wide background: The cDNA or gDNA used as material had been derived from T cells, B-cell-depleted T cells, or PBMCs.

Per the original data handling: Amplification from reference gene primers served as the basis for estimated nucleated cell counts. Method: immunoSEQ multiplex PCR; TCRdb's copy keeps in-frame clones and lacks some. V, J and clone size were drawn from that table, and D and trimming were deduced from the DNA. The sample records about 100,000 clones, about 89% being singletons. Per the germline V gene, CDR1 is LGHDT and CDR2 is YNNKEL (reference sequence). This CDR3 region has 16 residues. The V gene end was trimmed by 5 bases and the J gene end by 1 base; junction bases not matched to a gene: 7. The clonotype was recovered from a man aged 50 to 60 with active COVID-19. This chain connects TRBV3-1 (or the pseudogene TRBV3-2) to TRBJ2-1; 8 nucleotides line up with TRBD2. Sequencing was performed on peripheral blood. The CDR3: CASSAPQRESYNEQFF. The CDR3 nucleotides read TGTGCCAGCAGCGCCCCCCAGCGGGAGTCCTACAATGAGCAGTTCTTC.